The following is a T cell receptor beta chain sequence with its context. Antigen: not known. These data are taken from a study of shared clonotypes between healthy human individuals. The data were produced by immunoSEQ multiplex PCR, yet TCRdb's version contains in-frame clones alone and is incomplete. The sample shows about 2.4 million clones, more than 85% of them seen only once. Study conclusions and caveats: Among a few donors, roughly 5% of naive CD4 clonotypes were found in common.

Germline CDR1 reads SGHDT; CDR2 reads YYEEEE. After removal of 3 bases from V and 4 bases from J, the junction contained 7 bases not matched to a gene. CDR3 size: 15 residues. Material for sequencing was naive CD4+ T cells from PBMCs. Subset given: CD45RA+ positively selected. V is TRBV5-6 and J is TRBJ1-2, with TRBD1 identical over 9 bases. This receptor was obtained from a man aged 18-30 years in good health. Some clones in this sample may be carry-over from other donors' samples. Written as DNA, the CDR3 is TGTGCCAGCAGCTCCGGGACAGGGACGATCTATGGCTACACCTTC. Amino acid sequence: CASSSGTGTIYGYTF.